Following are 20 T cell receptor beta chains from one sample sequenced in a study of Ad26.COV2.S vaccination and SARS-CoV-2 variants. Described treatment: around 19 received Ad26.COV2.S at low or high dose, single or two shots; 5 received placebo; per-sample allocation not given. Specimen acquisition occurred on day 63 following the initial vaccine or placebo injection. Profiling relied on immunoSEQ multiplex PCR, and the TCRdb table lists in-frame clones only, not all of them. The sample shows 350,000 to 500,000 clones, over 75% of them seen only once. This sample comprised peripheral blood, obtained in a trial of Ad26.COV2.S vaccine versus placebo. The receptors stem from a person between 18 and 59 years old who received the Ad26.COV2.S COVID-19 vaccine or a placebo.

V gene TRBV27 combines with J gene TRBJ2-7; D could derive from TRBD1 or TRBD2 (5 bases each). The CDR3 runs to 16 residues. Germline CDR1 and CDR2: MNHEY and SMNVEV (reference sequence). Trimming took off 5 bases at V and 3 bases at J, with 20 bases between the two ends. The DNA for the CDR3 is TGTGCCAGCAGTCTGAACACCGGGACCACTCTCTACGAGCAGTACTTC. This translates into CASSLNTGTTLYEQYF.

The J gene is TRBJ2-1, the V gene TRBV27, with D maybe TRBD2 (6 bases). Trimming removed 2 bases from V and 2 bases from J, with 13 bases in between. Germline V gene sequence: CDR1 MNHEY, CDR2 SMNVEV (reference sequence). The length of the CDR3 is 16 residues. The CDR3 DNA reads TGTGCCAGCAGTTTAGCGGTAGCGGTTCCCTACAATGAGCAGTTCTTC. Protein product: CASSLAVAVPYNEQFF.

The chain couples TRBV4-3 to TRBJ2-2; 9 nucleotides match TRBD1. The ends lost 4 bases at V and 0 bases at J; junction bases unmatched: 3. This CDR3 comprises 16 residues. Germline assignment: CDR1 LGHNA and CDR2 YSLEER. The CDR3, as DNA: TGCGCCAGCAGCCGAGACAGGGGGTCGAACACCGGGGAGCTGTTTTTT. It specifies CASSRDRGSNTGELFF.

This chain joins TRBV29-1 and TRBJ1-1; D gene uncertain. Germline CDR1 is SQVTM and CDR2 is ANQGSEA. The CDR3 loop spans 13 amino acids. V lost 7 bases, J lost 4 bases, and 16 bases lay in between. CDR3 amino acids: CSADDKLGTEAFF. In DNA form, the CDR3 reads TGCAGCGCAGACGACAAGCTCGGCACTGAAGCTTTCTTT.

This rearrangement joins TRBV6-2 or TRBV6-3 to TRBJ1-2; possible D gene TRBD1, 5 bases. This CDR3 spans 12 amino acids. Per germline, CDR1 MNHEY and CDR2 SVGEGT. The V and J ends lost 4 bases and 5 bases respectively, with 8 bases between them. Written as DNA, the CDR3 is TGTGCCAGCAGTTGGGACGGTTATGGCTACACCTTC. Residues: CASSWDGYGYTF.

The gene calls are TRBV5-1 and TRBJ1-1; 7 nucleotides agree with TRBD1. J gave up 5 bases and V 6 bases, and 16 bases lay outside the gene matches. Germline loops: CDR1 SGHRS, CDR2 YFSETQ. This CDR3 comprises 16 residues. CDR3 sequence (DNA): TGCGCCAGCACCCACCGGAGGGGGGGGACAGTAACTGAAGCTTTCTTT. Its protein is CASTHRRGGTVTEAFF. The variable domain in full, with the rest retrieved from reference TRBV5-1 and TRBJ1-1, is KAGVTQTPRYLIKTRGQQVTLSCSPISGHRSVSWYQQTPGQGLQFLFEYFSETQRNKGNFPGRFSGRQFSNSRSEMNVSTLELGDSALYLCASTHRRGGTVTEAFFGQGTRLTVV.

The V and J genes are TRBV30 and TRBJ2-7; D call uncertain. Between the trimmed V and J ends, which lost 5 bases and 3 bases, there was a span of 5 bases. This CDR3 is built from 10 residues. Germline CDR1 and CDR2: GTSNPN and SVGIG (reference sequence). The DNA of the CDR3 is TGTGCCTGGGGGAACTACGAGCAGTACTTC. It is translated as CAWGNYEQYF.

CDR3 protein: CSVLDTAGTGFLYEQYF. DNA for the CDR3: TGCAGCGTACTAGATACTGCCGGGACAGGGTTCCTCTACGAGCAGTACTTC. This chain joins TRBV29-1 and TRBJ2-7, with TRBD1 identical over 9 bases. The CDR3 consists of 17 residues. V lost 6 bases, J lost 3 bases, and 18 bases stayed unmatched. From germline, CDR1 is SQVTM and CDR2 ANQGSEA.

The CDR3 region has the DNA TGCGCCAGCAGTTCAGGGGGGTTACTCCACTACGAGCAGTACTTC. This gives the protein CASSSGGLLHYEQYF. V is TRBV5-1 and J is TRBJ2-7; a possible D gene is TRBD1 (7 bases). Trimming cost V 5 bases and J 3 bases, with 18 bases left between them. The length of the CDR3 is 15 residues. Germline CDR1 is SGHRS and CDR2 is YFSETQ.

This clone is a singleton in its sample. The J gene is TRBJ2-3, the V gene TRBV15; tentatively, D is TRBD1 or TRBD2 (5 bases each). Per the germline V gene, CDR1 is LNHNV and CDR2 is YYDKDF (reference sequence). Trimming removed 3 bases from V and 4 bases from J, with 8 bases in between. This CDR3 comprises 13 residues. CDR3 coding DNA: TGTGCCACCAGCAGGCCGGGGCCAGATACGCAGTATTTT. This translates into CATSRPGPDTQYF.

The gene calls are TRBV9 and TRBJ1-2; TRBD1 agrees at 8 bases. Germline values: CDR1 SGDLS, CDR2 YYNGEE. The CDR3 has 13 residues. V was pared by 3 bases and J by 5 bases, with 3 bases of the junction left unmatched. This CDR3 is CASSARTGYGYTF. DNA for the CDR3: TGTGCCAGCAGCGCCCGGACAGGGTATGGCTACACCTTC. Combining the CDR3 with reference TRBV9 and TRBJ1-2 gives the whole variable domain DSGVTQTPKHLITATGQRVTLRCSPRSGDLSVYWYQQSLDQGLQFLIQYYNGEERAKGNILERFSAQQFPDLHSELNLSSLELGDSALYFCASSARTGYGYTFGSGTRLTVV.

The chain has TRBV28 and TRBJ2-3, with D hard to call. Germline CDR1 MDHEN, CDR2 SYDVKM. V lost 7 bases, J lost 0 bases, and 17 bases lay in between. The CDR3 is 16 residues long. Written as DNA, the CDR3 is TGTGCCAGCACCACCCAACCCATTTTTAGCACAGATACGCAGTATTTT. Residues: CASTTQPIFSTDTQYF.

This clone is a singleton in its sample. The chain employs TRBV24-1 and TRBJ2-3; D not certain. Germline loops: CDR1 KGHDR, CDR2 SFDVKD. With 4 bases removed from V and 0 bases from J, the gap between germline ends came to 13 bases. This CDR3 has 16 amino acids. The DNA for the CDR3 is TGTGCCACCAGTGACTATCAGGAGACCAGCACAGATACGCAGTATTTT. Translation gives CATSDYQETSTDTQYF.

This clone was detected once. This chain uses TRBV2 with TRBJ2-1; D gene ambiguous. Germline V gene data show CDR1 as SNHLY and CDR2 as FYNNEI. Trimming left V 5 bases short and J 2 bases short, with 13 bases between. The CDR3 has 15 residues. The CDR3, as DNA: TGTGCCAGCAGTTTTGAACAGCAACCCTACAATGAGCAGTTCTTC. This translates into CASSFEQQPYNEQFF.

CDR3 DNA: TGTGCCAGCAGTTTACGCGGCCAGCAGTACTTC. Translation: CASSLRGQQYF. This sequence joins TRBV12-3 or TRBV12-4 and TRBJ2-5; D is unclear. V gave up 2 bases and J gave up 11 bases, with 9 bases separating them. CDR3 length: 11 amino acids.

The rearrangement uses TRBV4-3 and TRBJ1-4, with D hard to call. Germline CDR1 reads LGHNA; CDR2 reads YSLEER. The CDR3 is 16 residues long. Trimming stripped 1 base from V and 1 base from J, with 10 bases between. The CDR3 DNA is TGCGCCAGCAGCCAAGCGTGGGGTCGAACTAATGAAAAACTGTTTTTT. This codes for CASSQAWGRTNEKLFF.

The rearrangement links TRBV7-2 to TRBJ2-2, with TRBD1 as a possible D gene (6 bases). The CDR3 loop spans 15 amino acids. The germline V gene encodes CDR1 SGHTA and CDR2 FQGNSA. Trimming took off 3 bases at V and 4 bases at J, with 12 bases between the two ends. This chain's CDR3 is CASSFTRGGTGELFF. For the CDR3, the DNA is TGTGCCAGCAGCTTCACCAGGGGTGGCACCGGGGAGCTGTTTTTT. Full variable domain (rest looked up from reference TRBV7-2 and TRBJ2-2): GAGVSQSPSNKVTEKGKDVELRCDPISGHTALYWYRQSLGQGLEFLIYFQGNSAPDKSGLPSDRFSAERTGGSVSTLTIQRTQQEDSAVYLCASSFTRGGTGELFFGEGSRLTVL.

For the CDR3, the DNA is TGTGCCAGCAGCGCCGAAGGAAATTTCTACGAGCAGTACTTC. Residues: CASSAEGNFYEQYF. The rearrangement links TRBV5-5 to TRBJ2-7; D unresolved. The V gene's germline CDR1 is SGHKS and CDR2 YYEKEE (reference sequence). Trimming stripped 4 bases from V and 3 bases from J, with 14 bases between. This CDR3 has 14 amino acids.

For the CDR3, the DNA is TGTGCCAGCAGCCGCGACAGGGCGTATGGCTACACCTTC. Amino acids: CASSRDRAYGYTF. The V gene is TRBV7-9, the J gene TRBJ1-2; 7 positions agree with TRBD1. Germline assignment: CDR1 SEHNR and CDR2 FQNEAQ (reference sequence). The CDR3 has 13 residues. V lost 5 bases to trimming and J lost 5 bases; unmatched junction nucleotides: 5. The full variable domain, with the rest looked up from reference TRBV7-9 and TRBJ1-2, is DTGVSQNPRHKITKRGQNVTFRCDPISEHNRLYWYRQTLGQGPEFLTYFQNEAQLEKSRLLSDRFSAERPKGSFSTLEIQRTEQGDSAMYLCASSRDRAYGYTFGSGTRLTVV.

This chain links TRBV11-2 with TRBJ1-5; tentatively, D is TRBD1 (5 bases). V was clipped by 1 base and J by 1 base, with 11 bases between them. The length of the CDR3 is 16 residues. CDR1 and CDR2 (germline): SGHAT, FQNNGV. The CDR3 nucleotides read TGTGCCAGCAGCTTAGTGGGGGGATTCAGCAATCAGCCCCAGCATTTT. Residues: CASSLVGGFSNQPQHF.